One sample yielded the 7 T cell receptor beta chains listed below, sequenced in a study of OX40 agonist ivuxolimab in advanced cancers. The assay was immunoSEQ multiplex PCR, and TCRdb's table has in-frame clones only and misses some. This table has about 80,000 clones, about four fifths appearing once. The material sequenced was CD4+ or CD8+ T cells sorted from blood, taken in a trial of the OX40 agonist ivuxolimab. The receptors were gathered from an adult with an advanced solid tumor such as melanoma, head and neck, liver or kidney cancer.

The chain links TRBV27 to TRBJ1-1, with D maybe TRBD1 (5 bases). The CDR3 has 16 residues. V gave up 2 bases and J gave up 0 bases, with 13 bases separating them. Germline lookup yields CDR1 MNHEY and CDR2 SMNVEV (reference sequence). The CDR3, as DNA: TGTGCCAGCAGTTTAGGTCGCGGCAGGGTGAACACTGAAGCTTTCTTT. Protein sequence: CASSLGRGRVNTEAFF.

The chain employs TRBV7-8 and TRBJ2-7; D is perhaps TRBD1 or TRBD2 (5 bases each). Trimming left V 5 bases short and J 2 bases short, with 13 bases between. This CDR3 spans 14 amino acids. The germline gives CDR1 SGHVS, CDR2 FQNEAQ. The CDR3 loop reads CASSAWGPPYEQYF. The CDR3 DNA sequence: TGTGCCAGCAGCGCCTGGGGACCGCCCTACGAGCAGTACTTC.

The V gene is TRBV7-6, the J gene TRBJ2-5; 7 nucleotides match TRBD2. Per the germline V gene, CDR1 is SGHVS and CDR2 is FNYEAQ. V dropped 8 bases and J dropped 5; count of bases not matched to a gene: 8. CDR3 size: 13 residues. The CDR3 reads CASGTLAIETQYF. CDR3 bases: TGTGCCAGCGGAACACTAGCGATCGAGACCCAGTACTTC.

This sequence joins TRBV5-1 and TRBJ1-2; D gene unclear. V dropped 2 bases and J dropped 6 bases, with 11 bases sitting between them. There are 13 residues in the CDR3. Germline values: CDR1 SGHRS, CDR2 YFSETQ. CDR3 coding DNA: TGCGCCAGCAGCTTTAGCCCGCGGGATGGCTACACCTTC. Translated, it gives CASSFSPRDGYTF.

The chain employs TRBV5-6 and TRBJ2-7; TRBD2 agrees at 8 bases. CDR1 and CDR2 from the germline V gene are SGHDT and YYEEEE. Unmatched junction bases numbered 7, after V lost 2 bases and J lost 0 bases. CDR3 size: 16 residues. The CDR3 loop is CASSLAGALSSYEQYF. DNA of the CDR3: TGTGCCAGCAGCTTAGCGGGGGCCCTGAGCTCCTACGAGCAGTACTTC.

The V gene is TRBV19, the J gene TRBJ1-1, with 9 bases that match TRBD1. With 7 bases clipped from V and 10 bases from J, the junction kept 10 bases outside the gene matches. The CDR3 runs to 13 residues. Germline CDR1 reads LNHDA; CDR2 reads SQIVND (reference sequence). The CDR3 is CASKGTGSLLAFF. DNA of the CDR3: TGTGCCAGTAAAGGGACAGGGTCCCTCTTAGCTTTCTTT.

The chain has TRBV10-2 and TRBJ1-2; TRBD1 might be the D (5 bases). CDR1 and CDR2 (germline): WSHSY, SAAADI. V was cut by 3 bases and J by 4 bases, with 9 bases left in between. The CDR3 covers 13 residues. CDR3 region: CASSEDSLYGYTF. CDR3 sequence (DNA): TGCGCCAGCAGTGAAGACAGTCTCTATGGCTACACCTTC.